This is a list of T cell receptor beta chains from one sample in a study of blood T cell repertoires in COVID-19. The data were produced by immunoSEQ multiplex PCR, yet TCRdb's version contains in-frame clones alone and is incomplete. The table shows tens of thousands of clones, with 70% to 80% occurring only once. The material sequenced was peripheral blood. The source is a human donor in a cohort sampled during active COVID-19. Each CDR3 is given with its conserved first and last residue. A D gene is named only where the DNA matches it firmly. Rows may omit the clone size; those that give it use once, few, many or a size class.

TRBV19	NA	TRBJ2-3	NA	CASSVRGGAGTDTQYF	TGTGCCAGTAGCGTCCGAGGGGGCGCGGGAACAGATACGCAGTATTTT
TRBV6-5	TRBD1	TRBJ2-1	NA	CASTPGDRYNEQFF	TGTGCCAGCACCCCGGGGGACAGGTACAATGAGCAGTTCTTC
TRBV2	TRBD2	TRBJ2-1	NA	CASSVAGRRTYNEQFF	TGTGCCAGCAGTGTAGCCGGGAGGCGAACCTACAATGAGCAGTTCTTC
TRBV7-3	TRBD2	TRBJ2-5	NA	CASSTSGMKTQYF	TGTGCCAGCAGCACCAGCGGGATGAAGACCCAGTACTTC
TRBV4-2	NA	TRBJ2-1	NA	CASSQDSSGPYNEQFF	TGTGCCAGCAGCCAAGATTCGAGCGGGCCTTACAATGAGCAGTTCTTC
TRBV15	TRBD1	TRBJ2-3	NA	CATSSPGTGKTNTQYF	TGTGCCACCAGCAGCCCCGGGACAGGGAAAACAAATACGCAGTATTTT
TRBV29-1	NA	TRBJ2-3	NA	CSVIEGYTDTQYF	TGCAGCGTTATTGAGGGATACACAGATACGCAGTATTTT
TRBV20-1	NA	TRBJ2-5	NA	CSAAQRETQYF	TGCAGTGCCGCCCAGCGGGAGACCCAGTACTTC
TRBV2	NA	TRBJ1-5	NA	CASSEDRTAQHF	TGTGCCAGCAGTGAAGATCGCACAGCCCAGCATTTT
TRBV5-6	NA	TRBJ2-2	few	CASQGTPTGELFF	TGTGCCAGTCAGGGGACCCCGACCGGGGAGCTGTTTTTT
TRBV11-2	NA	TRBJ1-2	NA	CASSLDGGLNYGYTF	TGTGCCAGCAGCTTAGACGGGGGGCTAAACTATGGCTACACCTTC
TRBV19	NA	TRBJ2-6	few	CASSIAATRSGANVLTF	TGTGCCAGTAGTATAGCAGCGACTCGCTCTGGGGCCAACGTCCTGACTTTC
TRBV2	NA	TRBJ1-1	many	CASSDPDSYTEAFF	TGTGCCAGCAGTGACCCCGACAGCTACACTGAAGCTTTCTTT
TRBV6-5	NA	TRBJ2-5	NA	CASSSQGNQETQYF	TGTGCCAGCAGTTCGCAGGGGAATCAAGAGACCCAGTACTTC
TRBV3-1/TRBV3-2	TRBD2	TRBJ2-7	NA	CASSLTGTSGRSAYF	TGTGCCAGCAGCCTCACCGGGACTAGCGGGAGGAGTGCGTACTTC
TRBV11-2	NA	TRBJ1-1	few	CASSLGYVGRRRRSPEAFF	TGTGCCAGCAGCTTAGGATATGTAGGTCGGCGGCGGAGGTCCCCTGAAGCTTTCTTT
TRBV29-1	TRBD2	TRBJ2-2	few	CSVGLAGANTGELFF	TGCAGCGTTGGACTAGCGGGAGCGAACACCGGGGAGCTGTTTTTT
TRBV25-1	NA	TRBJ1-6	NA	CASSEYSSVQDLSPLHF	TGTGCCAGCAGTGAATACTCTTCGGTTCAGGATCTGTCACCCCTCCACTTT
TRBV7-9	TRBD2	TRBJ2-1	NA	CASSPMGGRQGEQFF	TGTGCCAGCAGCCCAATGGGGGGGAGGCAGGGTGAGCAGTTCTTC
TRBV5-1	TRBD1	TRBJ2-7	NA	CASSWIDRADYEQYF	TGCGCCAGCAGCTGGATAGACAGGGCAGACTACGAGCAGTACTTC
TRBV28	NA	TRBJ1-2	NA	CASSTIFAANYGYTF	TGTGCCAGCAGTACCATCTTCGCAGCTAACTATGGCTACACCTTC
TRBV12-5	NA	TRBJ2-3	NA	CASGLDLEGSTDTQYF	TGTGCTAGTGGTTTGGATTTGGAGGGATCCACAGATACGCAGTATTTT
TRBV2	TRBD1	TRBJ1-5	NA	CASTWTGNQPQHF	TGTGCCAGCACCTGGACAGGGAATCAGCCCCAGCATTTT
TRBV4-2	TRBD2	TRBJ2-1	NA	CASSQEFSTSRVYNEQFF	TGTGCCAGCAGCCAAGAATTTTCGACTAGCCGAGTCTACAATGAGCAGTTCTTC
TRBV18	NA	TRBJ2-5	NA	CASSPGQGWETQYF	TGTGCCAGCTCACCAGGGCAGGGATGGGAGACCCAGTACTTC